The 25 T cell receptor beta chains in this list originate from one sample, sequenced in a study of blood T cell repertoires in COVID-19. This table comes from immunoSEQ multiplex PCR, and its TCRdb copy is limited to in-frame clones, with some not included. The sample has around 200,000 clones; around 84% are singletons. Sample: peripheral blood. The receptors stem from a woman between 65 and 79 years old with COVID-19, enrolled during active disease.

The V gene is TRBV7-6, the J gene TRBJ1-5; TRBD1 might be the D (5 bases). The germline V gene encodes CDR1 SGHVS and CDR2 FNYEAQ. The CDR3 runs 16 residues. Trimming stripped 1 base from V and 7 bases from J, with 17 bases between. The CDR3 sequence is CASSLGQRGGGQPQHF. The DNA for the CDR3 is TGTGCCAGCAGCTTAGGTCAGCGGGGGGGAGGCCAGCCCCAGCATTTT. The entire variable domain, with the rest obtained from reference TRBV7-6 and TRBJ1-5, is as follows: GAGVSQSPRYKVTKRGQDVALRCDPISGHVSLYWYRQALGQGPEFLTYFNYEAQQDKSGLPNDRFSAERPEGSISTLTIQRTEQRDSAMYRCASSLGQRGGGQPQHFGDGTRLSIL.

This chain links TRBV3-1 (or the pseudogene TRBV3-2) with TRBJ2-7; 10 bases fit TRBD1. Germline-derived CDR1 and CDR2 are LGHDT and YNNKEL (reference sequence). This CDR3 has 15 amino acids. V dropped 2 bases and J dropped 6; count of bases not matched to a gene: 7. The CDR3 reads CASSQLTGTGVEQYF. DNA for the CDR3: TGTGCCAGCAGCCAATTGACCGGGACAGGGGTCGAGCAGTACTTC.

The chain recombines TRBV28 with TRBJ1-3, with D tentatively TRBD1 (5 bases). Trimming removed 4 bases at V and 8 bases at J, with 18 bases between. Germline loops: CDR1 MDHEN, CDR2 SYDVKM. The CDR3 totals 15 residues. Written as DNA, the CDR3 is TGTGCCAGCAGTTCGCCCGGGGGGACTGGGGACACCATATATTTT. Its protein product is CASSSPGGTGDTIYF.

The V call is TRBV2, the J call TRBJ1-1, with D perhaps matching TRBD1 (5 bases). The germline V gene has CDR1 SNHLY and CDR2 FYNNEI. The CDR3 runs to 14 residues. Trimming took 4 bases from V and 4 from J, leaving 13 bases between them. CDR3 loop: CASSAQGGGTEAFF. The CDR3 nucleotides read TGTGCCAGCAGTGCGCAGGGAGGAGGCACTGAAGCTTTCTTT.

The chain recombines TRBV28 with TRBJ2-5; 8 bases line up with TRBD1. Germline V gene sequence: CDR1 MDHEN, CDR2 SYDVKM. This CDR3 contains 13 residues. V dropped 4 bases and J dropped 8; count of bases not matched to a gene: 6. CDR3 nucleotides: TGTGCCAGCAGTTCGCAGGGGGCAAGAACCCAGTACTTC. Protein product: CASSSQGARTQYF. Based on the CDR3 plus reference TRBV28 and TRBJ2-5, the full variable domain is DVKVTQSSRYLVKRTGEKVFLECVQDMDHENMFWYRQDPGLGLRLIYFSYDVKMKEKGDIPEGYSVSREKKERFSLILESASTNQTSMYLCASSSQGARTQYFGPGTRLLVL.

V usage is TRBV12-1 and J usage is TRBJ1-2. TRBV12-1 is designated a pseudogene. This CDR3 is 14 amino acids long. This CDR3 reads CASSSGGGDYGYTF. The CDR3 DNA sequence: TGTGCCAGCAGTTCCGGTGGGGGGGACTATGGCTACACCTTC.

This chain connects TRBV4-1 to TRBJ1-6; D is uncertain. The ends were cut back, 8 bases at V and 1 base at J, with 12 bases in the middle. The CDR3 runs 15 residues. Germline CDR1 reads MGHRA; CDR2 reads YSYEKL. CDR3 nucleotides: TGCGCCAGCGGGGTGGAGGGTTCCTATAATTCACCCCTCCACTTT. It yields the protein CASGVEGSYNSPLHF.

This clone turned up a few times. This chain joins TRBV29-1 and TRBJ1-1; D gene ambiguous. Trimming left V 4 bases short and J 6 bases short, with 12 bases between. From germline, CDR1 is SQVTM and CDR2 ANQGSEA. The CDR3 length is 12 residues. CDR3 residues: CSVGAGGAEAFF. The CDR3, as DNA: TGCAGCGTTGGTGCCGGAGGCGCTGAAGCTTTCTTT.

This chain connects TRBV9 to TRBJ2-1; 7 nucleotides agree with TRBD2. This CDR3 is 15 amino acids long. V gave up 6 bases and J gave up 1 base; unmatched junction bases: 7. Germline-derived CDR1 and CDR2 are SGDLS and YYNGEE. As DNA, the CDR3 is TGTGCCAGCACCCCAAGCGGGACTTCCTACAATGAGCAGTTCTTC. Amino acids: CASTPSGTSYNEQFF.

The rearrangement uses TRBV28 and TRBJ1-1, with 9 bases that match TRBD1. Trimming removed 7 bases from V and 4 bases from J; junction bases left unmatched: 7. Germline CDR1 and CDR2: MDHEN and SYDVKM. CDR3 size: 14 residues. DNA for the CDR3: TGTGCCAGCAATTACAGGGGGCGGAGCACTGAAGCTTTCTTT. It is translated as CASNYRGRSTEAFF.

CDR3 in DNA: TGTGCCAGCAAAATTAATAGCAATCAGCCCCAGCATTTT. The encoded protein is CASKINSNQPQHF. This rearrangement joins TRBV6-5 to TRBJ1-5; D gene unclear. The ends were cut back, 7 bases at V and 0 bases at J, with 7 bases in the middle. Germline lookup yields CDR1 MNHEY and CDR2 SVGAGI. The CDR3 totals 13 residues.

V and J are TRBV6-6 and TRBJ2-7; no definite D call. The CDR3 sequence is 11 residues long. Germline CDR1 MNHNY, CDR2 SVGAGI (reference sequence). The germline V and J ends were trimmed by 6 bases and 6 bases, with 9 bases remaining between them. Here the CDR3 DNA reads TGTGCCAGCAGATCTCCCCGCGAGCAGTACTTC. This sequence encodes CASRSPREQYF.

This chain connects TRBV20-1 to TRBJ2-1; 10 nucleotides match TRBD2. The germline gives CDR1 DFQATT, CDR2 SNEGSKA (reference sequence). The CDR3 is made up of 16 amino acids. With 3 bases clipped from V and 8 bases from J, the junction kept 13 bases outside the gene matches. The CDR3 DNA is TGCAGTGCTAGTCGACGAGCGGGAGGGCGCGATGATGAGCAGTTCTTC. Translation: CSASRRAGGRDDEQFF.

The rearrangement uses TRBV27 and TRBJ2-1, with 8 bases aligning to TRBD2. After removal of 3 bases from V and 7 bases from J, the junction contained 20 bases not matched to a gene. CDR3 length: 19 residues. Germline assignment: CDR1 MNHEY and CDR2 SMNVEV (reference sequence). The CDR3 sequence is CASSLIPYAREALGNEQFF. In DNA form, the CDR3 reads TGTGCCAGCAGTTTGATTCCCTATGCGCGGGAGGCCCTTGGGAATGAGCAGTTCTTC.

The rearrangement joins TRBV29-1 to TRBJ1-1; D is ambiguous. Germline V CDR1 and CDR2: SQVTM, ANQGSEA. Between the trimmed V and J ends, which lost 0 bases and 11 bases, there was a span of 13 bases. The CDR3 is 12 amino acids. Here the CDR3 reads CSVEDTVPMAFF. CDR3 in DNA: TGCAGCGTTGAAGACACAGTGCCTATGGCTTTCTTT.

This clone was seen a handful of times. V is TRBV5-1 and J is TRBJ1-1; a weak D match, TRBD1 (6 bases). The germline V gene encodes CDR1 SGHRS and CDR2 YFSETQ. The germline V and J ends were trimmed by 1 base and 8 bases, with 12 bases remaining between them. This CDR3 region has 13 residues. The CDR3 sequence is CASSLSAGTEAFF. The CDR3 bases are TGCGCCAGCAGCTTGAGCGCCGGGACAGAAGCTTTCTTT.

The DNA of the CDR3 is TGTGCCACCAGAGGGGGGGGACCGAACACTGAAGCTTTCTTT. Protein product: CATRGGGPNTEAFF. This chain uses TRBV28 with TRBJ1-1; D is perhaps TRBD1 (6 bases). The V end was cut by 10 bases, the J end by 1 base, with 16 bases between. The CDR3 runs 14 residues. Germline values: CDR1 MDHEN, CDR2 SYDVKM.

The V call is TRBV28, the J call TRBJ2-1, with a tentative D call TRBD1 (6 bases). V lost 4 bases, J lost 4 bases, and 17 bases lay in between. From germline, CDR1 is MDHEN and CDR2 SYDVKM. The CDR3 is 16 residues long. CDR3 loop: CASSSTSGQKYNEQFF. CDR3 bases: TGTGCCAGCAGTTCAACCTCCGGACAGAAATACAATGAGCAGTTCTTC.

This chain connects TRBV9 to TRBJ1-3; no clear D. The CDR3 loop spans 14 amino acids. V lost 3 bases, J lost 8 bases, and 15 bases lay in between. The germline CDR1 and CDR2 sequences are SGDLS and YYNGEE. The CDR3 spells CASSDSTHGDTIYF. Written as DNA, the CDR3 is TGTGCCAGCAGCGACTCGACCCACGGGGACACCATATATTTT.

Here the CDR3 DNA reads TGCGCCAGCAGCACCACAGGGGGCGGCCAGCCCCAGCATTTT. It is translated as CASSTTGGGQPQHF. This sequence joins TRBV5-1 and TRBJ1-5; 9 bases agree with TRBD1. Germline trimming cut 4 bases from V and 7 bases from J; bases unmatched to any gene: 6. The germline gives CDR1 SGHRS, CDR2 YFSETQ. The CDR3 is 14 residues long.

The chain links TRBV28 to TRBJ1-4; 9 bases are shared with TRBD1. From germline, CDR1 is MDHEN and CDR2 SYDVKM. CDR3 length equals 16 residues. V was clipped by 5 bases and J by 5 bases; unmatched bases: 9. CDR3 loop: CASSLDLDRGNEKLFF. CDR3 nucleotide sequence: TGTGCCAGCAGTCTCGACCTGGACAGGGGAAATGAAAAACTGTTTTTT.

The sample holds a few counts of this clone. V is TRBV7-2 and J is TRBJ1-5; the match to TRBD1 covers 8 bases. The CDR3 contains 15 residues. Germline values: CDR1 SGHTA, CDR2 FQGNSA. V trimming: 1 base; J trimming: 7 bases; junction bases outside the gene matches: 6. The CDR3 DNA follows: TGTGCCAGCAGCTTAGAACAGGGGGTGGAACAGCCCCAGCATTTT. The encoded protein is CASSLEQGVEQPQHF. The complete variable domain, with remaining parts taken from reference TRBV7-2 and TRBJ1-5, reads GAGVSQSPSNKVTEKGKDVELRCDPISGHTALYWYRQSLGQGLEFLIYFQGNSAPDKSGLPSDRFSAERTGGSVSTLTIQRTQQEDSAVYLCASSLEQGVEQPQHFGDGTRLSIL.

The chain recombines TRBV19 with TRBJ2-6; D is undetermined. The ends were cut back, 5 bases at V and 0 bases at J, with 5 bases in the middle. CDR1 is LNHDA and CDR2 is SQIVND in the germline V gene (reference sequence). This CDR3 is built from 14 residues. The CDR3 protein is CASSLGSGANVLTF. The CDR3 DNA reads TGTGCCAGTAGTCTCGGCTCTGGGGCCAACGTCCTGACTTTC.

V and J are TRBV7-9 and TRBJ2-1; D ambiguous. V was clipped by 5 bases and J by 0 bases, with 11 bases between them. Germline-derived CDR1 and CDR2 are SEHNR and FQNEAQ (reference sequence). The CDR3 contains 15 residues. This chain's CDR3 is CASSEARYSYNEQFF. CDR3 nucleotide sequence: TGTGCCAGCAGCGAAGCACGGTACTCCTACAATGAGCAGTTCTTC.

Turning to this clone: Sequence at one end of the junction differs from germline and may be a read error. This chain connects TRBV28 to TRBJ1-2, with TRBD1 as a possible D gene (6 bases). The V gene's germline CDR1 is MDHEN and CDR2 SYDVKM. This CDR3 region has 13 residues. The CDR3 region is CARRGGGVYGYTF. The CDR3 DNA sequence: TGTGCCCGCAGGGGAGGGGGGGTATATGGCTACACCTTC.